Following are 26 T cell receptor beta chains from one sample sequenced in a study of T cells in Graves' hyperthyroidism and ophthalmopathy. Using RNA transcripts as the source, TCR beta CDR3 regions were amplified. The primer set for the first-round RT-PCR of the TCR CDR3 was HTBI. TCRdb itself ran the multiplex PCR reads through MiXCR, one entry per CDR3 protein. The sample carries around 300,000 distinct CDR3 sequences, roughly 13% recorded once. The specimen sequenced was blood. These receptors all stem from a woman in her forties with Graves' ophthalmopathy.

This clonotype showed up many times. The CDR3 region has the DNA TGTGCCAGCAGGTCAGGGTCGAGTGGCTACACCTTC. It encodes CASRSGSSGYTF. The chain is built from TRBV28 and TRBJ1-2; D possibly corresponds to TRBD1 (5 bases). The CDR3 has 12 amino acids. V lost 6 bases and J 7 bases, leaving 12 bases between the germline ends. Looked up from germline, CDR1 is MDHEN and CDR2 is SYDVKM.

This clonotype was recorded many times. The chain has TRBV12-3 or TRBV12-4 and TRBJ1-5, with D possibly TRBD1 on 6 matching bases. The CDR3 has 14 residues. Trimming shortened V by 5 bases and J by 4 bases, and 12 bases separated the two germline ends. This CDR3 is CASSSRGANQPQHF. Written as DNA, the CDR3 is TGTGCCAGCAGTAGCAGGGGTGCGAATCAGCCCCAGCATTTT.

This rearrangement joins TRBV10-3 to TRBJ2-1; possible D gene TRBD1, 6 bases. The CDR3 extends over 11 amino acids. Germline V gives CDR1 ENHRY, CDR2 SYGVKD. V lost 6 bases and J 10 bases, leaving 10 bases between the germline ends. The CDR3 region is CAISDTGEQFF. CDR3 sequence (DNA): TGTGCCATCAGCGATACAGGGGAGCAGTTCTTC.

This clonotype occurred many times. The rearrangement links TRBV3-1 to TRBJ2-1; 8 positions agree with TRBD1. Germline loops: CDR1 LGHDT, CDR2 YNNKEL (reference sequence). The CDR3 covers 14 residues. The junction had 5 bases not matched to a gene; V was cut back by 4 bases and J by 6 bases. As DNA, the CDR3 is TGTGCCAGCAGCCGTGGACAGGGAATCAATGAGCAGTTCTTC. Translated, it gives CASSRGQGINEQFF.

This chain uses TRBV29-1 with TRBJ2-5; maybe TRBD2 (6 bases). Per germline, CDR1 SQVTM and CDR2 ANQGSEA. This CDR3 region has 12 residues. Deletions cut 3 bases from V and 5 bases from J, with 10 bases between. The CDR3 DNA reads as TGCAGCGTTGACTCTGGGGGGGAGACCCAGTACTTC. Amino acid sequence: CSVDSGGETQYF.

This chain uses TRBV5-4 with TRBJ2-2; D remains ambiguous. This CDR3 comprises 15 residues. CDR1 SGHNT and CDR2 YYREEE come from the germline V gene (reference sequence). V lost 1 base and J 2 bases, leaving 9 bases between the germline ends. The CDR3 nucleotides read TGTGCCAGCAGCTTGAAGCACATCAACACCGGGGAGCTGTTTTTT. It yields the protein CASSLKHINTGELFF.

Only a few counts were recorded for this clonotype. Written as DNA, the CDR3 is TGTGCCATCAGTGGACTAGCGGGAGGAGAGCAGTACTTC. This encodes CAISGLAGGEQYF. The V gene is TRBV10-3, the J gene TRBJ2-7, with 13 bases aligning to TRBD2. V trimming: 4 bases; J trimming: 7 bases; junction bases outside the gene matches: 1. This CDR3 has 13 residues. Germline-derived CDR1 and CDR2 are ENHRY and SYGVKD.

This clonotype was counted a few times. The chain couples TRBV24-1 to TRBJ2-1, with TRBD1 matching over 9 bases. Germline V gene data show CDR1 as KGHDR and CDR2 as SFDVKD. The CDR3 is 17 residues long. V shed 5 bases, J shed 5 bases, and the junction held 12 bases outside the gene matches. The CDR3 DNA sequence: TGTGCCACCAGTGCTACCATAAGGGACAGGGCGCACAATGAGCAGTTCTTC. Translating gives CATSATIRDRAHNEQFF.

J is TRBJ2-5 and V is TRBV4-2; a possible D gene is TRBD2 (6 bases). CDR3 length: 15 residues. Germline CDR1 and CDR2: LGHNA and YNFKEQ. V dropped 3 bases and J dropped 0 bases, with 11 bases sitting between them. CDR3 nucleotide sequence: TGTGCCAGCAGCCAGGGGGGTGACTACCAAGAGACCCAGTACTTC. It codes for CASSQGGDYQETQYF.

There are many counts of this clonotype. This chain connects TRBV12-3 or TRBV12-4 to TRBJ2-3; D possibly corresponds to TRBD2 (5 bases). The CDR3 spans 15 residues. V gave up 3 bases and J gave up 0 bases, with 10 bases separating them. CDR3 in amino acids: CASSFRAGSTDTQYF. CDR3 in DNA: TGTGCCAGCAGTTTTCGGGCGGGCAGCACAGATACGCAGTATTTT.

This clonotype was recorded at least ten times. The V gene is TRBV12-3 or TRBV12-4, the J gene TRBJ2-7; 11 positions agree with TRBD2. After removal of 7 bases from V and 0 bases from J, the junction contained 2 bases not matched to a gene. The CDR3 has 14 amino acids. The CDR3 loop reads CASKGLADSYEQYF. CDR3 coding DNA: TGTGCCAGCAAGGGACTAGCGGACTCCTACGAGCAGTACTTC.

This clonotype was found many times. V gene TRBV12-3 or TRBV12-4 combines with J gene TRBJ2-5; 10 positions agree with TRBD2. The CDR3 is made up of 14 amino acids. With 7 bases clipped from V and 4 bases from J, the junction kept 6 bases outside the gene matches. Here the CDR3 reads CASNRAGGRETQYF. DNA of the CDR3: TGTGCCAGCAACAGAGCGGGGGGGAGAGAGACCCAGTACTTC.

The chain has TRBV5-1 and TRBJ2-5, with D possibly being TRBD2 (6 bases). The CDR3 is 15 residues long. Germline V CDR1 and CDR2: SGHRS, YFSETQ. V lost 2 bases and J 1 base, leaving 12 bases between the germline ends. In DNA form, the CDR3 reads TGCGCCAGCAGCTTTAGCGCGGGGAGCCAAGAGACCCAGTACTTC. Translated: CASSFSAGSQETQYF.

Many counts were recorded for this clonotype. The chain uses TRBV7-2 and TRBJ1-1, with TRBD1 identical over 8 bases. Germline loops: CDR1 SGHTA, CDR2 FQGNSA. The CDR3 has 15 amino acids. V dropped 6 bases and J dropped 1; count of bases not matched to a gene: 7. The CDR3 DNA reads TGTGCCAGCAGATTGGACAGGGCCAAGAACACTGAAGCTTTCTTT. Encoded protein: CASRLDRAKNTEAFF.

This clonotype was detected only a few times. This chain joins TRBV19 and TRBJ2-7, with TRBD1 matching over 10 bases. Germline CDR1 reads LNHDA; CDR2 reads SQIVND (reference sequence). The CDR3 covers 14 residues. After removal of 7 bases from V and 3 bases from J, the junction contained 6 bases not matched to a gene. CDR3 loop: CASNHGTGDYEQYF. The CDR3 coding sequence is TGTGCCAGTAATCACGGGACAGGGGACTACGAGCAGTACTTC.

V and J are TRBV5-1 and TRBJ2-1, with D maybe TRBD2 (5 bases). V was pared by 1 base and J by 0 bases, with 11 bases between. Germline V gene sequence: CDR1 SGHRS, CDR2 YFSETQ. The CDR3 length is 16 residues. CDR3 sequence (DNA): TGCGCCAGCAGCTTGATGCCGGGGTCCTCCTACAATGAGCAGTTCTTC. Its protein product is CASSLMPGSSYNEQFF. Together with reference TRBV5-1 and TRBJ2-1, the CDR3 gives the full variable domain: KAGVTQTPRYLIKTRGQQVTLSCSPISGHRSVSWYQQTPGQGLQFLFEYFSETQRNKGNFPGRFSGRQFSNSRSEMNVSTLELGDSALYLCASSLMPGSSYNEQFFGPGTRLTVL.

This clonotype was detected many times. This chain joins TRBV20-1 and TRBJ1-2; D may be TRBD1 (5 bases). Germline V CDR1 and CDR2: DFQATT, SNEGSKA (reference sequence). This CDR3 contains 16 residues. Deletions cut 3 bases from V and 6 bases from J, with 23 bases between. CDR3 sequence: CSASHYRGQGRNGYTF. The DNA of the CDR3 is TGCAGTGCTAGTCACTATAGGGGTCAGGGCCGTAATGGCTACACCTTC.

This clonotype came up many times. J is TRBJ2-2 and V is TRBV2; tentative D call: TRBD2 (5 bases). V was trimmed by 6 bases and J by 7 bases, leaving 18 bases between them. This CDR3 spans 15 amino acids. The germline V gene encodes CDR1 SNHLY and CDR2 FYNNEI. The CDR3: CASSKNGVRVGELFF. The CDR3 coding sequence is TGTGCCAGCAGCAAAAACGGGGTGCGGGTCGGGGAGCTGTTTTTT.

This clonotype was seen ten or more times. The V gene is TRBV6-1, the J gene TRBJ1-5, with D unclear. V gave up 3 bases and J gave up 6 bases, with 3 bases separating them. Germline V gene data show CDR1 as MNHNS and CDR2 as SASEGT. The CDR3 is 11 residues long. CDR3 protein: CASSDSQPQHF. DNA of the CDR3: TGTGCCAGCAGTGACAGTCAGCCCCAGCATTTT.

This clonotype has only a few counts. This rearrangement joins TRBV4-1 to TRBJ2-3; weak D call: TRBD1 (6 bases). CDR3 length equals 15 residues. The germline gives CDR1 MGHRA, CDR2 YSYEKL. V lost 0 bases to trimming and J lost 2 bases, with 9 bases between them. CDR3 nucleotide sequence: TGCGCCAGCAGCCAAGAACAGGGTTACACAGATACGCAGTATTTT. Its protein product is CASSQEQGYTDTQYF.

This clonotype was observed many times. The V call is TRBV2, the J call TRBJ2-7; no clear D gene. Trimming shortened V by 6 bases and J by 5 bases, and 5 bases separated the two germline ends. There are 10 residues in the CDR3. Germline loops: CDR1 SNHLY, CDR2 FYNNEI. The CDR3 DNA sequence: TGTGCCAGCAGACTAAACGAGCAGTACTTC. Its protein is CASRLNEQYF.

This clonotype occurred once. The chain employs TRBV7-2 and TRBJ2-1; unclear D gene. Trimming took off 3 bases at V and 8 bases at J, with 8 bases between the two ends. Germline values: CDR1 SGHTA, CDR2 FQGNSA. The CDR3 is made up of 12 amino acids. The CDR3 protein is CASSFGVHEQFF. In nucleotides, the CDR3 is TGTGCCAGCAGCTTCGGTGTCCATGAGCAGTTCTTC.

The V gene is TRBV7-2, the J gene TRBJ1-5, with TRBD1 matching 8 bases. The CDR3 totals 18 residues. V lost 5 bases and J lost 5; bases outside the gene matches: 17. CDR1 and CDR2 (germline): SGHTA, FQGNSA. CDR3 DNA: TGTGCCAGCAGCAAGAGGGACTGGACAGGGCGGTTTTATCAGCCCCAGCATTTT. Translating it yields CASSKRDWTGRFYQPQHF.

This clonotype was seen ten or more times. The chain links TRBV29-1 to TRBJ2-7; TRBD1 matches 8 bases. Germline V gene sequence: CDR1 SQVTM, CDR2 ANQGSEA. The CDR3 runs 15 residues. After removal of 3 bases from V and 2 bases from J, the junction contained 9 bases not matched to a gene. Here the CDR3 reads CSVDVPRGQTYEQYF. CDR3 DNA sequence: TGCAGCGTTGACGTCCCCAGGGGGCAAACCTACGAGCAGTACTTC.

This clonotype occurred many times. The chain uses TRBV28 and TRBJ2-1, with 8 bases aligning to TRBD2. The germline V gene encodes CDR1 MDHEN and CDR2 SYDVKM. This CDR3 is 18 amino acids long. V was clipped by 1 base and J by 7 bases; unmatched bases: 15. This CDR3 reads CASSLSSLAAGVGNEQFF. CDR3 DNA: TGTGCCAGCAGTTTATCCTCGCTGGCAGCGGGAGTGGGAAATGAGCAGTTCTTC.

In this sample, this clonotype turned up many times. The chain is built from TRBV25-1 and TRBJ1-4; D uncertain. CDR3 length: 15 amino acids. The germline V gene has CDR1 MGHDK and CDR2 SYGVNS. Trimming stripped 4 bases from V and 0 bases from J, with 9 bases between. CDR3 sequence (DNA): TGTGCCAGCAGTGCTGGGCTTACAACTAATGAAAAACTGTTTTTT. Its translation: CASSAGLTTNEKLFF. Supplemented by reference TRBV25-1 and TRBJ1-4, the full variable domain reads EADIYQTPRYLVIGTGKKITLECSQTMGHDKMYWYQQDPGMELHLIHYSYGVNSTEKGDLSSESTVSRIRTEHFPLTLESARPSHTSQYLCASSAGLTTNEKLFFGSGTQLSVL.